The 26 T cell receptor beta chains below were found in one sample sequenced in a study of blood T cell repertoires in COVID-19. Generated by immunoSEQ multiplex PCR, the TCRdb table keeps only in-frame clones and is missing some. This table holds a few hundred thousand clones, 80% to 90% found once. The sequenced material came from peripheral blood. The receptors were sampled from a man aged 55 to 69 who had recovered from COVID-19.

This sequence joins TRBV24-1 and TRBJ2-1, with 8 nucleotides matching TRBD1. The CDR3 extends over 16 amino acids. V lost 0 bases, J lost 8 bases, and 8 bases stayed unmatched. Germline CDR1 is KGHDR and CDR2 is SFDVKD. The CDR3 nucleotides are TGTGCCACCAGTGATTTGAGGCAGGGGGCGGCGGATGAGCAGTTCTTC. Residues: CATSDLRQGAADEQFF.

The chain has TRBV28 and TRBJ1-6; D remains unclear. The V end was cut by 8 bases, the J end by 2 bases, with 25 bases between. The CDR3 is 19 residues long. CDR1 is MDHEN and CDR2 is SYDVKM in the germline V gene. For the CDR3, the DNA is TGTGCCAGCCACAGCCTCTTCGCCGGCCCCGATCCCTATAATTCACCCCTCCACTTT. This encodes CASHSLFAGPDPYNSPLHF.

The chain has TRBV18 and TRBJ1-3; D is possibly TRBD1 (6 bases). This CDR3 has 16 residues. V lost 2 bases and J lost 0, with 11 bases in between. The germline V gene has CDR1 KGHSH and CDR2 LQKENI. The CDR3 nucleotides read TGTGCCAGCTCACCAGAAAGGACAGTCTCTGGAAACACCATATATTTT. Translated: CASSPERTVSGNTIYF.

The V and J genes are TRBV5-4 and TRBJ2-3, with 7 positions matching TRBD1. CDR1 is SGHNT and CDR2 is YYREEE in the germline V gene (reference sequence). CDR3 length: 16 residues. V dropped 0 bases and J dropped 0; count of bases not matched to a gene: 4. The CDR3 protein is CASSLARDSSTDTQYF. The CDR3 nucleotides read TGTGCCAGCAGCTTGGCCCGGGACAGCAGCACAGATACGCAGTATTTT.

The chain is built from TRBV7-2 and TRBJ2-3; TRBD2 matches at 8 bases. Trimming at V came to 9 bases and at J to 0 bases, leaving 5 bases not matched to a gene. Per germline, CDR1 SGHTA and CDR2 FQGNSA. The CDR3 has 14 amino acids. The CDR3: CASELAASTDTQYF. CDR3 nucleotides: TGTGCCAGTGAACTAGCGGCTAGCACAGATACGCAGTATTTT.

The rearrangement joins TRBV10-3 to TRBJ2-6; TRBD2 might be the D (6 bases). Germline loops: CDR1 ENHRY, CDR2 SYGVKD. This CDR3 is 16 amino acids long. The ends were cut back, 9 bases at V and 0 bases at J, with 15 bases in the middle. The CDR3 here is CAIQPGLNSGANVLTF. DNA of the CDR3: TGTGCCATACAGCCGGGACTGAACTCTGGGGCCAACGTCCTGACTTTC.

V gene TRBV18 combines with J gene TRBJ1-2; D possibly corresponds to TRBD1 (5 bases). Looked up from germline, CDR1 is KGHSH and CDR2 is LQKENI. CDR3 length: 15 residues. V lost 1 base to trimming and J lost 3 bases, with 12 bases between them. The CDR3 DNA follows: TGTGCCAGCTCACCACAAACGGCAGGGCACTATGGCTACACCTTC. Amino acid sequence: CASSPQTAGHYGYTF.

This chain joins TRBV10-2 and TRBJ2-5; 10 positions agree with TRBD1. The CDR3 is 16 amino acids. V lost 3 bases to trimming and J lost 5 bases; unmatched junction nucleotides: 9. Germline V gives CDR1 WSHSY, CDR2 SAAADI. This chain's CDR3 is CASSDPGQGFGETQYF. DNA of the CDR3: TGCGCCAGCAGTGATCCGGGACAGGGGTTTGGGGAGACCCAGTACTTC.

The chain uses TRBV19 and TRBJ1-1, with D unresolved. Per the germline V gene, CDR1 is LNHDA and CDR2 is SQIVND (reference sequence). This CDR3 spans 14 amino acids. With 5 bases removed from V and 4 bases from J, the gap between germline ends came to 14 bases. DNA for the CDR3: TGTGCCAGTAGTTGGTCGGGTTTGGGCACTGAAGCTTTCTTT. It encodes CASSWSGLGTEAFF.

The rearrangement links TRBV29-1 to TRBJ2-7; D may be TRBD2 (5 bases). Germline V CDR1 and CDR2: SQVTM, ANQGSEA. The CDR3 length is 12 residues. V was pared by 5 bases and J by 7 bases, with 15 bases between. Here the CDR3 DNA reads TGCAGCGTTAGCGGAATGGCACGAGAGCAGTACTTC. Amino acids: CSVSGMAREQYF.

J is TRBJ2-7 and V is TRBV6-5; 10 bases are shared with TRBD1. CDR1 and CDR2 (germline): MNHEY, SVGAGI. After removal of 7 bases from V and 2 bases from J, the junction contained 5 bases not matched to a gene. This CDR3 has 14 residues. The CDR3 coding sequence is TGTGCCAGCAACATGGGACAGGGGACCTACGAGCAGTACTTC. It translates to CASNMGQGTYEQYF.

CDR3 coding DNA: TGTGCCAGCAGTTTAATTGGAGGGGCAACTAATGAAAAACTGTTTTTT. It translates to CASSLIGGATNEKLFF. The chain uses TRBV27 and TRBJ1-4; possibly TRBD1 for D (5 bases). V shed 2 bases and J shed 0 bases, with 10 bases lying between them. This CDR3 comprises 16 residues. Germline-derived CDR1 and CDR2 are MNHEY and SMNVEV (reference sequence).

The chain joins TRBV30 to TRBJ1-2, with 10 bases lining up with TRBD1. The CDR3 has 17 amino acids. Germline CDR1 is GTSNPN and CDR2 is SVGIG (reference sequence). After removal of 0 bases from V and 3 bases from J, the junction contained 10 bases not matched to a gene. The CDR3, as DNA: TGTGCCTGGAGTGTACCGGGGTGGGGGACAGGGGACTATGGCTACACCTTC. It specifies CAWSVPGWGTGDYGYTF.

This clone was detected once. The gene calls are TRBV18 and TRBJ2-7, with D tentatively TRBD2 (6 bases). Per germline, CDR1 KGHSH and CDR2 LQKENI. The V gene lost 3 bases and the J gene lost 7 bases, with 7 bases spanning the gap. There are 11 residues in the CDR3. The CDR3 protein is CASSPGTEQYF. CDR3 DNA: TGTGCCAGCTCACCTGGGACTGAGCAGTACTTC. The whole variable domain, filled in from reference TRBV18 and TRBJ2-7, reads NAGVMQNPRHLVRRRGQEARLRCSPMKGHSHVYWYRQLPEEGLKFMVYLQKENIIDESGMPKERFSAEFPKEGPSILRIQQVVRGDSAAYFCASSPGTEQYFGPGTRLTVT.

The chain employs TRBV19 and TRBJ1-5, with unresolved D. Germline-derived CDR1 and CDR2 are LNHDA and SQIVND (reference sequence). Between the trimmed V and J ends, which lost 1 base and 0 bases, there was a span of 7 bases. The CDR3 totals 15 residues. Written as DNA, the CDR3 is TGTGCCAGTAGTATAGGAGGGAATAGCAATCAGCCCCAGCATTTT. This encodes CASSIGGNSNQPQHF.

This chain uses TRBV10-3 with TRBJ1-4, with 12 nucleotides matching TRBD1. CDR3 size: 18 residues. CDR1 is ENHRY, CDR2 SYGVKD, per germline. V lost 3 bases to trimming and J lost 4 bases; unmatched junction nucleotides: 9. CDR3 sequence: CAISDGTGGRRGNEKLFF. The CDR3 DNA follows: TGTGCCATCAGTGACGGGACAGGGGGCCGGAGAGGTAATGAAAAACTGTTTTTT.

Only one count was recorded for this clone. The rearrangement uses TRBV12-5 and TRBJ1-2; 9 bases match TRBD1. J lost 4 bases, V lost 7 bases, and 10 bases had no gene match. Per the germline V gene, CDR1 is LGHNT and CDR2 is FRNRAP. The CDR3 is made up of 15 amino acids. CDR3 bases: TGTGCTAGTGCACCGGGACAGGGTGGGGGCTATGGCTACACCTTC. Encoded protein: CASAPGQGGGYGYTF.

The chain carries TRBV5-8 and TRBJ2-2, with a weak D call TRBD1 (5 bases). In germline, CDR1 is SGHTS, CDR2 YDEGEE. CDR3 length equals 15 residues. V was shortened by 4 bases and J by 6 bases, with 16 bases between the two germline ends. The CDR3 DNA sequence: TGTGCCAGCAGCGTGGACAATCTCATCGCCGGGGAGCTGTTTTTT. It yields the protein CASSVDNLIAGELFF.

The rearrangement links TRBV18 to TRBJ1-3; D is uncertain. The CDR3 length is 17 residues. CDR1 is KGHSH and CDR2 is LQKENI in the germline V gene. Trimming shortened V by 3 bases and J by 0 bases, and 15 bases separated the two germline ends. The CDR3 region is CASSPLPSTGSGNTIYF. The CDR3 DNA follows: TGTGCCAGCTCACCCCTACCTAGCACCGGCTCTGGAAACACCATATATTTT.

The chain is built from TRBV5-1 and TRBJ1-4; D possibly corresponds to TRBD1 (6 bases). Between the trimmed V and J ends, which lost 3 bases and 6 bases, there was a span of 18 bases. Germline values: CDR1 SGHRS, CDR2 YFSETQ. The CDR3 spans 16 residues. This CDR3 is CASSSSTGSRHEKLFF. CDR3 bases: TGCGCCAGCAGCTCGTCCACAGGGTCGAGGCATGAAAAACTGTTTTTT.

The chain is built from TRBV12-5 and TRBJ2-7; D may be TRBD1 (5 bases). The CDR3 contains 14 residues. V shed 0 bases and J shed 3 bases, with 9 bases lying between them. The germline CDR1 and CDR2 sequences are LGHNT and FRNRAP. CDR3 coding DNA: TGTGCTAGTGGTTTGGTCCCCGACAGCTACGAGCAGTACTTC. Protein product: CASGLVPDSYEQYF.

V and J are TRBV25-1 and TRBJ2-1, with 7 positions matching TRBD1. This CDR3 region has 15 residues. Per the germline V gene, CDR1 is MGHDK and CDR2 is SYGVNS. The ends lost 3 bases at V and 6 bases at J; junction bases unmatched: 8. CDR3 DNA: TGTGCCAGCAGTGAGAGGCCGGCAGGGGGCAATGAGCAGTTCTTC. It translates to CASSERPAGGNEQFF.

The V call is TRBV5-1, the J call TRBJ2-7, with D unresolved. Germline loops: CDR1 SGHRS, CDR2 YFSETQ. V dropped 1 base and J dropped 3 bases, with 8 bases sitting between them. This CDR3 is 13 amino acids long. The CDR3 region has the DNA TGCGCCAGCAGCTTGCTCGGAGACTACGAGCAGTACTTC. Translated, it gives CASSLLGDYEQYF.

The V gene is TRBV19, the J gene TRBJ2-2; tentative D call: TRBD1 (5 bases). The CDR3 is 14 amino acids. In germline, CDR1 is LNHDA, CDR2 SQIVND (reference sequence). Trimming left V 8 bases short and J 4 bases short, with 14 bases between. CDR3 in DNA: TGTGCCAGTCGACGAGACAGTCCCACCGGGGAGCTGTTTTTT. It translates to CASRRDSPTGELFF.

The chain is built from TRBV11-1 and TRBJ2-5, with 9 bases aligning to TRBD2. Unmatched junction bases numbered 12, after V lost 5 bases and J lost 5 bases. CDR3 length: 16 residues. Germline V CDR1 and CDR2: SGHAT, FQDESV (reference sequence). Here the CDR3 reads CASSLVWASGKETQYF. CDR3 nucleotide sequence: TGTGCCAGCAGCCTGGTATGGGCTAGCGGGAAGGAGACCCAGTACTTC.

The rearrangement joins TRBV5-3 to TRBJ2-1, with a weak D call TRBD2 (5 bases). TRBV5-3 is known as an ORF, though its function is uncertain. CDR3 length equals 20 residues. V lost 1 base, J lost 7 bases, and 30 bases lay in between. DNA of the CDR3: TGTGCCAGAAGCTTGACCCGTACCTCCCGACGGAGGTGGGTTTCGAATGAGCAGTTCTTC. Protein: CARSLTRTSRRRWVSNEQFF.